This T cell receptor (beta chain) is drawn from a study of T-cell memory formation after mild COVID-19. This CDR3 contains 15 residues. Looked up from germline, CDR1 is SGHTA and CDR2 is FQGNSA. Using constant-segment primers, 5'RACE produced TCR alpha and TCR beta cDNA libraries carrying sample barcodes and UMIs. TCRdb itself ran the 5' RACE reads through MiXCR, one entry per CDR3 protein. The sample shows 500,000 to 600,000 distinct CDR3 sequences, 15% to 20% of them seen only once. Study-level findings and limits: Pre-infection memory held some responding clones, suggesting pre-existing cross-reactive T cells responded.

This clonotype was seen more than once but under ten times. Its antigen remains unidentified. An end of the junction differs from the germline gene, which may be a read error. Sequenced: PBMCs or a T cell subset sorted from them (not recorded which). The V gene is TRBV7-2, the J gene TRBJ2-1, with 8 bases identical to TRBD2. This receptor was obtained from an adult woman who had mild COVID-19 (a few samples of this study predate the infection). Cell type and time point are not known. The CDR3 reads CASSLSSAGGRSPTF. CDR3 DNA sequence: TGTGCCAGCAGCTTAAGCTCGGCGGGCGGGAGGTCCCCGACCTTC.